The next 25 T cell receptor beta chains were all read from a single sample in a study of blood T cell repertoires in COVID-19. Repertoires were generated with immunoSEQ multiplex PCR, while TCRdb's copy carries only in-frame clones and drops some. This sample yields 90,000 to 110,000 clones, of which 75% to 90% are seen a single time; about 7% belongs to the top ten. Sequencing was carried out using peripheral blood. These receptors were collected from a woman in her forties or fifties with acute or convalescent COVID-19.

Only a few counts were recorded for this clone. The CDR3 DNA is TGCGCCAGCAGCCAAGATTCGCCGGGACAGGGGGCCTTTGGCTACACCTTC. Translated, it gives CASSQDSPGQGAFGYTF. V and J are TRBV4-1 and TRBJ1-2; TRBD1 agrees at 12 bases. V trimming: 0 bases; J trimming: 7 bases; junction bases outside the gene matches: 9. The CDR3 is 17 residues long. Germline CDR1 is MGHRA and CDR2 is YSYEKL.

This clone occurred once. This chain uses TRBV10-1 with TRBJ2-3, with D possibly TRBD1 on 5 matching bases. Germline CDR1 is WNHNN and CDR2 is SYGVQD (reference sequence). The CDR3 runs to 15 residues. V was shortened by 0 bases and J by 6 bases, with 13 bases between the two germline ends. The CDR3 DNA is TGCGCCAGCAGTGAGTCGACGGCAGGGCGGGATACGCAGTATTTT. Translated: CASSESTAGRDTQYF.

The rearrangement links TRBV4-2 to TRBJ2-7; 7 positions match TRBD1. Germline assignment: CDR1 LGHNA and CDR2 YNFKEQ. The ends lost 4 bases at V and 2 bases at J; junction bases unmatched: 8. There are 15 residues in the CDR3. For the CDR3, the DNA is TGTGCCAGCAGCCTCCGGACAGGCCCCCCCTACGAGCAGTACTTC. Translated: CASSLRTGPPYEQYF.

V and J are TRBV19 and TRBJ1-1, with 7 positions matching TRBD1. This CDR3 comprises 16 residues. J gave up 4 bases and V 5 bases, and 13 bases lay outside the gene matches. CDR1 is LNHDA, CDR2 SQIVND, per germline (reference sequence). CDR3 amino acids: CASSGTTGRPGTEAFF. DNA for the CDR3: TGTGCCAGTAGTGGGACGACAGGGAGGCCGGGCACTGAAGCTTTCTTT. Variable domain in full (rest from reference TRBV19 and TRBJ1-1): DGGITQSPKYLFRKEGQNVTLSCEQNLNHDAMYWYRQDPGQGLRLIYYSQIVNDFQKGDIAEGYSVSREKKESFPLTVTSAQKNPTAFYLCASSGTTGRPGTEAFFGQGTRLTVV.

The chain has TRBV27 and TRBJ1-2; 9 bases line up with TRBD1. Trimming cost V 7 bases and J 1 base; bases outside gene matches: 13. Germline V CDR1 and CDR2: MNHEY, SMNVEV (reference sequence). This CDR3 region has 17 residues. CDR3 sequence reads: CASTQWGTGINNYGYTF. The CDR3 DNA reads as TGTGCCAGCACCCAATGGGGGACAGGGATAAATAACTATGGCTACACCTTC.

CDR3 sequence: CASSQGDKRGNQPQHF. Written as DNA, the CDR3 is TGCGCCAGCAGCCAAGGAGACAAGAGGGGCAATCAGCCCCAGCATTTT. The rearrangement joins TRBV4-1 to TRBJ1-5; D is unclear. Trimming removed 1 base at V and 2 bases at J, with 12 bases between. This CDR3 is 16 amino acids long. Germline CDR1 and CDR2: MGHRA and YSYEKL.

CDR3 protein: CARSARKTGGDQPQHF. DNA of the CDR3: TGTGCCAGAAGCGCCCGCAAGACAGGGGGTGATCAGCCCCAGCATTTT. This chain links TRBV5-3 with TRBJ1-5; 9 positions match TRBD1. TRBV5-3 carries the ORF label, with uncertain function. CDR3 length: 16 amino acids. The junction had 10 bases not matched to a gene; V was cut back by 4 bases and J by 5 bases.

The DNA for the CDR3 is TGTGCCAGCAGAAGTACAGGTGGAGCACCCTCTGGGGCCAACGTCCTGACTTTC. Its translation is CASRSTGGAPSGANVLTF. V is TRBV7-9 and J is TRBJ2-6, with D possibly being TRBD1 (5 bases). Trimming stripped 6 bases from V and 0 bases from J, with 18 bases between. The CDR3 sequence is 18 residues long. CDR1 and CDR2 from the germline V gene are SEHNR and FQNEAQ (reference sequence).

V is TRBV18 and J is TRBJ1-1; 8 nucleotides align to TRBD1. The CDR3 is 14 amino acids. J was trimmed by 2 bases and V by 4 bases; bases with no gene match: 3. Per the germline V gene, CDR1 is KGHSH and CDR2 is LQKENI. CDR3 nucleotides: TGTGCCAGCTCACGGGGACAGGCTAACACTGAAGCTTTCTTT. Protein sequence: CASSRGQANTEAFF.

V gene TRBV6-5 combines with J gene TRBJ1-1, with D unresolved. Trimming left V 0 bases short and J 1 base short, with 3 bases between. This CDR3 has 13 amino acids. Germline CDR1 reads MNHEY; CDR2 reads SVGAGI. The CDR3 spells CASSYSRNTEAFF. The CDR3 DNA follows: TGTGCCAGCAGTTACTCGAGGAACACTGAAGCTTTCTTT.

V is TRBV6-6 and J is TRBJ2-2; TRBD1 matches 7 bases. The CDR3 totals 13 residues. V was pared by 5 bases and J by 6 bases, with 3 bases of the junction left unmatched. Germline CDR1 and CDR2: MNHNY and SVGAGI (reference sequence). DNA of the CDR3: TGTGCCAGCAGTCACAGGGGCGCCGGGGAGCTGTTTTTT. Its protein is CASSHRGAGELFF.

The rearrangement uses TRBV10-2 and TRBJ2-2; TRBD1 aligns across 7 bases. V shed 6 bases, J shed 3 bases, and the junction held 4 bases outside the gene matches. Germline V CDR1 and CDR2: WSHSY, SAAADI. The CDR3 loop spans 14 amino acids. The CDR3 coding sequence is TGCGCCAGCAGCATACAGGGGTACACCGGGGAGCTGTTTTTT. It encodes CASSIQGYTGELFF.

This chain connects TRBV5-8 to TRBJ1-2; TRBD1 might be the D (6 bases). The CDR3 has 14 residues. CDR1 SGHTS and CDR2 YDEGEE come from the germline V gene. Trimming took off 4 bases at V and 6 bases at J, with 16 bases between the two ends. CDR3 sequence (DNA): TGTGCCAGCAGCCCTGAACAGGGTTTGGATGGCTACACCTTC. Protein sequence: CASSPEQGLDGYTF.

The chain combines TRBV30 with TRBJ1-4; maybe TRBD1 (6 bases). V was cut by 8 bases and J by 9 bases, with 19 bases left in between. Per germline, CDR1 GTSNPN and CDR2 SVGIG (reference sequence). This CDR3 comprises 13 residues. The CDR3, as DNA: TGTGCCAGCCACAGGGCTGGAATGAAAAAACTGTTTTTT. It specifies CASHRAGMKKLFF. Combining the CDR3 with reference TRBV30 and TRBJ1-4 gives the whole variable domain SQTIHQWPATLVQPVGSPLSLECTVEGTSNPNLYWYRQAAGRGLQLLFYSVGIGQISSEVPQNLSASRPQDRQFILSSKKLLLSDSGFYLCASHRAGMKKLFFGSGTQLSVL.

V usage is TRBV28 and J usage is TRBJ1-6; D perhaps matches TRBD1 (6 bases). Per germline, CDR1 MDHEN and CDR2 SYDVKM. V was shortened by 6 bases and J by 5 bases, with 11 bases between the two germline ends. This CDR3 contains 14 residues. CDR3 coding DNA: TGTGCCAGCAGCCCCGACAGGAATAATTCACCCCTCCACTTT. Its protein is CASSPDRNNSPLHF.

The chain combines TRBV5-1 with TRBJ2-1; maybe TRBD1 (6 bases). CDR3 length: 14 residues. Trimming cost V 1 base and J 6 bases, with 11 bases left between them. The germline gives CDR1 SGHRS, CDR2 YFSETQ. For the CDR3, the DNA is TGCGCCAGCAGCTTGTTATTGGGGGCCAATGAGCAGTTCTTC. Amino acids: CASSLLLGANEQFF. Full variable domain (missing parts from reference TRBV5-1 and TRBJ2-1): KAGVTQTPRYLIKTRGQQVTLSCSPISGHRSVSWYQQTPGQGLQFLFEYFSETQRNKGNFPGRFSGRQFSNSRSEMNVSTLELGDSALYLCASSLLLGANEQFFGPGTRLTVL.

CDR3 amino acids: CASSRGTNTGELFF. In DNA, the CDR3 is TGCGCCAGCAGCAGAGGGACGAACACCGGGGAGCTGTTTTTT. The V gene is TRBV5-1, the J gene TRBJ2-2, with D possibly TRBD2 on 5 matching bases. Germline V CDR1 and CDR2: SGHRS, YFSETQ. The CDR3 covers 14 residues. Trimming took off 4 bases at V and 0 bases at J, with 7 bases between the two ends.

The J gene is TRBJ1-2, the V gene TRBV6-6; weak D call: TRBD1 (6 bases). This CDR3 is 13 amino acids long. V was clipped by 7 bases and J by 4 bases, with 13 bases between them. Per germline, CDR1 MNHNY and CDR2 SVGAGI (reference sequence). CDR3 nucleotide sequence: TGTGCCAGCACCACCGGGACAAGCTATGGCTACACCTTC. Encoded protein: CASTTGTSYGYTF.

This clone appeared a few times. The chain couples TRBV19 to TRBJ2-4; D is possibly TRBD1 (6 bases). Trimming removed 3 bases from V and 7 bases from J, with 28 bases in between. Germline V gene data show CDR1 as LNHDA and CDR2 as SQIVND (reference sequence). CDR3 size: 19 residues. CDR3 nucleotides: TGTGCCAGTAGTATTCGGTTGGGGACATCACCCAACCCGGGGAACATTCAGTACTTC. It yields the protein CASSIRLGTSPNPGNIQYF.

This clone was recorded once. The chain couples TRBV5-3 to TRBJ1-1; 7 bases are shared with TRBD1. TRBV5-3 is reported as an ORF; its role is uncertain. Trimming took 4 bases from V and 1 from J; bases not matched to a gene: 1. The CDR3 is 13 residues long. The CDR3 sequence: CARSRTGNTEAFF. The CDR3 DNA reads as TGTGCCAGAAGCCGGACAGGGAACACTGAAGCTTTCTTT.

The V and J genes are TRBV28 and TRBJ1-1, with a tentative D call TRBD1 (6 bases). The V and J ends lost 6 bases and 7 bases respectively, with 15 bases between them. This CDR3 spans 13 amino acids. Germline CDR1 MDHEN, CDR2 SYDVKM. The chain's CDR3 is CASRNRVRGEAFF. DNA for the CDR3: TGTGCCAGCAGGAACAGGGTTAGAGGTGAAGCTTTCTTT.

This sequence joins TRBV10-1 and TRBJ1-5, with D unclear. V was cut by 2 bases and J by 1 base, with 12 bases left in between. The CDR3 runs 16 residues. Germline loops: CDR1 WNHNN, CDR2 SYGVQD (reference sequence). CDR3 sequence reads: CASSEVAETSNQPQHF. The CDR3 bases are TGCGCCAGCAGTGAGGTAGCGGAAACCAGCAATCAGCCCCAGCATTTT.

This clone was counted a single time. The chain uses TRBV6-1 and TRBJ1-2; 8 nucleotides line up with TRBD1. J gave up 6 bases and V 2 bases, and 11 bases lay outside the gene matches. This CDR3 has 16 amino acids. Germline CDR1 MNHNS, CDR2 SASEGT. Here the CDR3 reads CASSERGTGGRDGYTF. The CDR3 DNA reads TGTGCCAGCAGTGAAAGAGGGACAGGAGGGAGAGATGGCTACACCTTC.

The chain has TRBV29-1 and TRBJ1-4, with 11 bases aligning to TRBD1. Trimming at V came to 6 bases and at J to 4 bases, leaving 13 bases not matched to a gene. This CDR3 region has 17 residues. CDR1 is SQVTM, CDR2 ANQGSEA, per germline. In DNA, the CDR3 is TGCAGCGTCGTCGGACAGGGGGCCCCCATTGATAATGAAAAACTGTTTTTT. Translation: CSVVGQGAPIDNEKLFF.

This clone was counted once. The chain carries TRBV6-2 or TRBV6-3 and TRBJ1-2, with D perhaps matching TRBD1 (5 bases). The CDR3 covers 14 residues. In germline, CDR1 is MNHEY, CDR2 SVGEGT. V was shortened by 2 bases and J by 4 bases, with 11 bases between the two germline ends. The DNA for the CDR3 is TGTGCCAGCAGTTACCCCGACAGATCCTATGGCTACACCTTC. Translated, it gives CASSYPDRSYGYTF.